Listed here are 26 T cell receptor beta chains from one sample, sequenced in a study of cytomegalovirus exposure and HLA in healthy donors. This PCR relied on a set of 60 Vbeta primers and 13 Jbeta primers. Sequenced by immunoSEQ multiplex PCR; TCRdb stores in-frame clones only, minus some. The sample yields some 130,000 clones, about 74% seen once. Sample: PBMCs. The source is a man in his thirties or forties in good health and CMV-seronegative.

The V gene is TRBV5-1, the J gene TRBJ2-2, with 7 bases fitting TRBD1. The germline gives CDR1 SGHRS, CDR2 YFSETQ. CDR3 length: 13 residues. The ends lost 4 bases at V and 4 bases at J; junction bases unmatched: 1. The CDR3 reads CASSGDSTGELFF. Written as DNA, the CDR3 is TGCGCCAGCAGCGGGGACAGCACCGGGGAGCTGTTTTTT.

The chain couples TRBV5-1 to TRBJ1-2; D gene unclear. Germline V gene data show CDR1 as SGHRS and CDR2 as YFSETQ. The CDR3 sequence is 15 residues long. Between the trimmed V and J ends, which lost 0 bases and 2 bases, there was a span of 11 bases. The CDR3 protein is CASSLVVGGNYGYTF. The CDR3, as DNA: TGCGCCAGCAGCTTGGTCGTGGGAGGAAACTATGGCTACACCTTC. Combining the CDR3 with reference TRBV5-1 and TRBJ1-2 gives the whole variable domain KAGVTQTPRYLIKTRGQQVTLSCSPISGHRSVSWYQQTPGQGLQFLFEYFSETQRNKGNFPGRFSGRQFSNSRSEMNVSTLELGDSALYLCASSLVVGGNYGYTFGSGTRLTVV.

The rearrangement joins TRBV6-6 to TRBJ2-3, with 10 bases that match TRBD2. The germline gives CDR1 MNHNY, CDR2 SVGAGI (reference sequence). V was clipped by 6 bases and J by 5 bases; unmatched bases: 8. The CDR3 has 15 amino acids. The CDR3 DNA sequence: TGTGCCAGCAGAATAGCGGGAGGCCCGGGAGATACGCAGTATTTT. Translated, it gives CASRIAGGPGDTQYF.

The CDR3 region is CASSMGQYNEQFF. The CDR3 DNA reads TGTGCCAGCAGTATGGGACAGTACAATGAGCAGTTCTTC. This rearrangement joins TRBV2 to TRBJ2-1; 7 bases are a match to TRBD1. The V segment lost 5 bases and the J segment 4 bases; nucleotides outside the gene matches: 2. The CDR3 has 13 residues. Looked up from germline, CDR1 is SNHLY and CDR2 is FYNNEI. The complete variable domain, with remaining parts taken from reference TRBV2 and TRBJ2-1, reads EPEVTQTPSHQVTQMGQEVILRCVPISNHLYFYWYRQILGQKVEFLVSFYNNEISEKSEIFDDQFSVERPDGSNFTLKIRSTKLEDSAMYFCASSMGQYNEQFFGPGTRLTVL.

This clone was seen a handful of times. The rearrangement links TRBV5-6 to TRBJ2-1; TRBD2 matches 9 bases. The CDR3 is made up of 16 amino acids. Germline assignment: CDR1 SGHDT and CDR2 YYEEEE. The J segment lost 2 bases and the V segment lost 0 bases, leaving 3 bases of the junction unmatched. CDR3 DNA sequence: TGTGCCAGCAGCTTGGGCGGGAGGGCCCCCTACAATGAGCAGTTCTTC. Amino acids: CASSLGGRAPYNEQFF.

The rearrangement links TRBV6-5 to TRBJ2-3, with D possibly matching TRBD2 (6 bases). The germline V gene encodes CDR1 MNHEY and CDR2 SVGAGI. V was cut by 6 bases and J by 0 bases, with 13 bases left in between. The CDR3 has 15 amino acids. CDR3 residues: CASSREFLSTDTQYF. In DNA, the CDR3 is TGTGCCAGCAGCCGGGAGTTTCTTAGCACAGATACGCAGTATTTT.

This clone is a singleton in its sample. The V call is TRBV19, the J call TRBJ2-7; 10 positions match TRBD1. Per the germline V gene, CDR1 is LNHDA and CDR2 is SQIVND (reference sequence). The CDR3 is 14 amino acids. The junction had 7 bases not matched to a gene; V was cut back by 5 bases and J by 6 bases. In DNA, the CDR3 is TGTGCCAGTAGTGTCGGGACAGGGGTCAGCGAGCAGTACTTC. Residues: CASSVGTGVSEQYF.

The chain couples TRBV5-1 to TRBJ2-2; D is perhaps TRBD1 (6 bases). From germline, CDR1 is SGHRS and CDR2 YFSETQ. The CDR3 has 15 residues. Trimming pared 6 bases from V and 1 base from J, leaving 13 bases between. The CDR3 nucleotides read TGCGCCAGCACCACGACAGGAAGGAACACCGGGGAGCTGTTTTTT. Translated: CASTTTGRNTGELFF.

The chain joins TRBV6-1 to TRBJ1-2, with TRBD1 matching 7 bases. The germline CDR1 and CDR2 sequences are MNHNS and SASEGT. The length of the CDR3 is 14 residues. With 4 bases clipped from V and 6 bases from J, the junction kept 8 bases outside the gene matches. Written as DNA, the CDR3 is TGTGCCAGCAGTGCATTACAGGGGATGGATGGCTACACCTTC. Its translation is CASSALQGMDGYTF.

V gene TRBV28 combines with J gene TRBJ1-1, with D possibly being TRBD1 (5 bases). The V gene's germline CDR1 is MDHEN and CDR2 SYDVKM. CDR3 length: 13 residues. V was clipped by 3 bases and J by 4 bases, with 9 bases between them. The CDR3 region has the DNA TGTGCCAGCAGTTTGGCAGGGTTCACTGAAGCTTTCTTT. This codes for CASSLAGFTEAFF. Complete variable domain (other parts from reference TRBV28 and TRBJ1-1): DVKVTQSSRYLVKRTGEKVFLECVQDMDHENMFWYRQDPGLGLRLIYFSYDVKMKEKGDIPEGYSVSREKKERFSLILESASTNQTSMYLCASSLAGFTEAFFGQGTRLTVV.

A few counts support this clone. The V call is TRBV5-1, the J call TRBJ2-2; 11 bases line up with TRBD1. Trimming at V came to 6 bases and at J to 5 bases, leaving 6 bases not matched to a gene. Germline V gene lookup returns CDR1 SGHRS and CDR2 YFSETQ. The CDR3 is 15 amino acids. The CDR3 region has the DNA TGCGCCAGCACCTTCGGGACAGGGGGAACCGGGGAGCTGTTTTTT. It yields the protein CASTFGTGGTGELFF.

This rearrangement joins TRBV5-1 to TRBJ2-7, with D maybe TRBD2 (6 bases). The CDR3 runs 15 residues. CDR1 and CDR2 from the germline V gene are SGHRS and YFSETQ. Trimming stripped 5 bases from V and 1 base from J, with 16 bases between. In DNA, the CDR3 is TGCGCCAGCAGAGAGATCGGACTAACGTCCTACGAGCAGTACTTC. This translates into CASREIGLTSYEQYF.

The genes are TRBV11-2 and TRBJ2-7; 8 positions agree with TRBD1. Per the germline V gene, CDR1 is SGHAT and CDR2 is FQNNGV. The CDR3 extends over 16 amino acids. Germline trimming cut 5 bases from V and 6 bases from J; bases unmatched to any gene: 15. The CDR3 nucleotides read TGTGCCAGCAGCACAGGGGGTGGACTGCACCGTGGCGAGCAGTACTTC. Translation gives CASSTGGGLHRGEQYF.

This rearrangement joins TRBV5-1 to TRBJ1-1; no reliable D call. CDR1 is SGHRS and CDR2 is YFSETQ in the germline V gene. Trimming took off 0 bases at V and 1 base at J, with 4 bases between the two ends. This CDR3 comprises 13 residues. The CDR3 coding sequence is TGCGCCAGCAGCTTGGCAGAGAACACTGAAGCTTTCTTT. This encodes CASSLAENTEAFF. The entire variable domain, with the rest obtained from reference TRBV5-1 and TRBJ1-1, is as follows: KAGVTQTPRYLIKTRGQQVTLSCSPISGHRSVSWYQQTPGQGLQFLFEYFSETQRNKGNFPGRFSGRQFSNSRSEMNVSTLELGDSALYLCASSLAENTEAFFGQGTRLTVV.

The chain carries TRBV5-4 and TRBJ2-5; TRBD1 aligns across 10 bases. After removal of 7 bases from V and 5 bases from J, the junction contained 8 bases not matched to a gene. This CDR3 has 14 residues. Germline V gene data show CDR1 as SGHNT and CDR2 as YYREEE (reference sequence). In DNA form, the CDR3 reads TGTGCCAGCCAGCTAGACAGGGGGCAGGAGACCCAGTACTTC. Protein: CASQLDRGQETQYF.

This chain joins TRBV18 and TRBJ2-1; 8 positions agree with TRBD1. The CDR3 has 16 amino acids. Looked up from germline, CDR1 is KGHSH and CDR2 is LQKENI. Trimming cost V 5 bases and J 2 bases; bases outside gene matches: 8. The CDR3 bases are TGTGCCAGCTCAACCGCGGTACAGGGGGCCTACAATGAGCAGTTCTTC. It encodes CASSTAVQGAYNEQFF.

The V and J genes are TRBV5-1 and TRBJ2-5, with 9 bases aligning to TRBD1. This CDR3 contains 14 residues. With 5 bases clipped from V and 4 bases from J, the junction kept 6 bases outside the gene matches. CDR1 and CDR2 from the germline V gene are SGHRS and YFSETQ. The CDR3 DNA reads as TGCGCCAGCAGACTGGGACAGGGAGGAGAGACCCAGTACTTC. Translated: CASRLGQGGETQYF.

On this clone itself: Other DNA sequences in this sample translate to the same CDR3. V gene TRBV10-3 combines with J gene TRBJ1-2, with D tentatively TRBD1 (6 bases). This CDR3 region has 11 residues. The germline CDR1 and CDR2 sequences are ENHRY and SYGVKD. Trimming left V 6 bases short and J 10 bases short, with 12 bases between. The CDR3 DNA reads as TGTGCCATCAGCCTACAGGGCGACTACACCTTC. Translation gives CAISLQGDYTF.

The chain combines TRBV19 with TRBJ2-3; D unclear. V was clipped by 4 bases and J by 8 bases, with 10 bases between them. The CDR3 totals 12 residues. Germline assignment: CDR1 LNHDA and CDR2 SQIVND (reference sequence). CDR3 residues: CASSTASGTQYF. The CDR3, as DNA: TGTGCCAGTAGTACCGCCAGTGGTACGCAGTATTTT.

The chain carries TRBV27 and TRBJ1-1; the D gene is possibly TRBD1 (5 bases). Germline CDR1 MNHEY, CDR2 SMNVEV (reference sequence). CDR3 length: 11 amino acids. The V end was cut by 5 bases, the J end by 7 bases, with 8 bases between. CDR3 sequence: CASSTTGEAFF. The DNA for the CDR3 is TGTGCCAGCAGTACTACAGGTGAAGCTTTCTTT.

This chain connects TRBV7-8 to TRBJ1-2; D possibly corresponds to TRBD1 (5 bases). The germline CDR1 and CDR2 sequences are SGHVS and FQNEAQ. V lost 2 bases to trimming and J lost 2 bases, with 6 bases between them. The CDR3 covers 13 residues. CDR3 nucleotide sequence: TGTGCCAGCAGCTTACAGGGAAACTATGGCTACACCTTC. Translation gives CASSLQGNYGYTF.

This chain links TRBV28 with TRBJ1-1; D is unclear. The CDR3 is 11 residues long. V gave up 5 bases and J gave up 3 bases, with 4 bases separating them. The V gene's germline CDR1 is MDHEN and CDR2 SYDVKM. The CDR3 bases are TGTGCCAGCAGTCCGGACACTGAAGCTTTCTTT. The encoded protein is CASSPDTEAFF.

The chain is built from TRBV6-5 and TRBJ2-5; tentative D call: TRBD2 (5 bases). CDR1 MNHEY and CDR2 SVGAGI come from the germline V gene. This CDR3 has 14 amino acids. Trimming stripped 6 bases from V and 4 bases from J, with 15 bases between. The CDR3 loop is CASSREGGRETQYF. CDR3 nucleotide sequence: TGTGCCAGCAGCCGCGAGGGCGGGCGAGAGACCCAGTACTTC.

The V call is TRBV28, the J call TRBJ2-7, with TRBD2 identical over 13 bases. J gave up 4 bases and V 4 bases, and 4 bases lay outside the gene matches. The germline V gene has CDR1 MDHEN and CDR2 SYDVKM. The CDR3 contains 15 residues. The CDR3 sequence is CASSSPGLAGYEQYF. The CDR3 DNA is TGTGCCAGCAGTTCACCGGGACTAGCGGGGTACGAGCAGTACTTC.

The CDR3 DNA sequence: TGTGCCAGCAGCACGCAAAATAACAGGTACCAAGAGACCCAGTACTTC. This sequence encodes CASSTQNNRYQETQYF. V gene TRBV21-1 combines with J gene TRBJ2-5; TRBD1 is the table's D call, not checked against the DNA. TRBV21-1 is designated a pseudogene. There are 16 residues in the CDR3.

The gene calls are TRBV18 and TRBJ2-6, with 7 bases fitting TRBD1. CDR1 is KGHSH, CDR2 LQKENI, per germline. V gave up 11 bases and J gave up 2 bases; unmatched junction bases: 9. This CDR3 has 15 amino acids. As DNA, the CDR3 is TGTGCCTTCTCAGGGGGTTACACTGGGGCCAACGTCCTGACTTTC. This gives the protein CAFSGGYTGANVLTF.